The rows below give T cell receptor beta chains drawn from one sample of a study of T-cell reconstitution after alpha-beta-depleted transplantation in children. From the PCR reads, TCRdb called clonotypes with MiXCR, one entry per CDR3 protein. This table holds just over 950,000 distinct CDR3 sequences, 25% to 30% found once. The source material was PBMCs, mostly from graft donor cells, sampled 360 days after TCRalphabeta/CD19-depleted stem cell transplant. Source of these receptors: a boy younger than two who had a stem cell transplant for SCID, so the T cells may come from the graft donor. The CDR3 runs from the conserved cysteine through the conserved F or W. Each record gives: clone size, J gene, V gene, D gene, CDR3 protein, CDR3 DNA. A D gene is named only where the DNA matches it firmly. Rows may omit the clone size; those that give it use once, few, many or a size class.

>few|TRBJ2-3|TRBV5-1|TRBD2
CASVSFPTSGTQYF
TGCGCCAGCGTAAGCTTCCCCACTAGCGGTACGCAGTATTTT
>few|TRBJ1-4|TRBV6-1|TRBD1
CASSRGQENEKLFF
TGTGCCAGCAGTAGGGGACAGGAGAATGAAAAACTGTTTTTT
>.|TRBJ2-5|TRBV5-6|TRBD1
CASSLPTGIQETQYF
TGTGCCAGCAGCTTGCCGACAGGGATACAAGAGACCCAGTACTTC
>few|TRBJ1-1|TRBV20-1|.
CSAERAGRAFF
TGCAGTGCCGAACGGGCAGGAAGAGCTTTCTTT
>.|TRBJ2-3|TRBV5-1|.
CASSLGQPSDTQYF
TGCGCCAGCAGCTTGGGACAGCCGTCAGATACGCAGTATTTT
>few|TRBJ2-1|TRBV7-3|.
CASSWPGSDNEQFF
TGTGCCAGCAGCTGGCCCGGGTCGGACAATGAGCAGTTCTTC
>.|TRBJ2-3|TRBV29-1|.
CSVKVGDTQYF
TGCAGCGTGAAGGTGGGAGATACGCAGTATTTT
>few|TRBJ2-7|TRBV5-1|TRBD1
CASSGSPGQVSYEQYF
TGCGCCAGCAGCGGGTCCCCGGGACAGGTCTCCTACGAGCAGTACTTC
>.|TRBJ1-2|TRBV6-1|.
CASSFQGGSYGYTF
TGTGCCAGCAGCTTTCAAGGGGGGTCCTATGGCTACACCTTC
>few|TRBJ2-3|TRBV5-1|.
CASSSLGPFSTDTQYF
TGCGCCAGCAGCTCCCTGGGCCCTTTTAGCACAGATACGCAGTATTTT
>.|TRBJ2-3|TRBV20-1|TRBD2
CSARAGAGLAGGTLTDTQYF
TGCAGTGCTAGAGCTGGGGCCGGGCTAGCGGGGGGCACCCTCACAGATACGCAGTATTTT
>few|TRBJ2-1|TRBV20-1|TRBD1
CSAGDRDRVLWEQFF
TGCAGTGCTGGGGACCGGGACAGAGTACTCTGGGAGCAGTTCTTC
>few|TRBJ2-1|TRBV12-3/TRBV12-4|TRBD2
CASSLIAGGIPSYNEQFF
TGTGCCAGCAGTCTGATAGCGGGGGGGATTCCCTCCTACAATGAGCAGTTCTTC
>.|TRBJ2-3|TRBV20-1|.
CSARRGAHADTQYF
TGCAGTGCCAGAAGGGGGGCCCATGCAGATACGCAGTATTTT
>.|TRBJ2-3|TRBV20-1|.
CSVVRRSSTDTQYF
TGCAGTGTCGTGCGGCGTTCTAGCACAGATACGCAGTATTTT
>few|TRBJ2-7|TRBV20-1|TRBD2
CSARDHGWEGYEQYF
TGCAGTGCTAGAGATCACGGATGGGAGGGCTACGAGCAGTACTTC
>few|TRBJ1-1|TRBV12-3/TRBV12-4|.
CASSFGKRSEAFF
TGTGCCAGCAGTTTCGGAAAAAGATCTGAAGCTTTCTTT
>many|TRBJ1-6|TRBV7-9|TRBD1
CASSRGQVGNSPLHF
TGTGCCAGCAGCCGTGGACAGGTTGGGAATTCACCCCTCCACTTT
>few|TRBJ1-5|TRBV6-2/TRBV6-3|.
CASSYSLNQPQHF
TGTGCCAGCAGTTACTCGCTGAATCAGCCCCAGCATTTT
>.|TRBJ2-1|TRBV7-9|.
CASSSFAKQGHEQFF
TGTGCCAGCAGCTCCTTCGCCAAACAGGGCCATGAGCAGTTCTTC
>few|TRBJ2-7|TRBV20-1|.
CSAIRTASYEQYF
TGCAGTGCCATACGCACAGCATCCTACGAGCAGTACTTC
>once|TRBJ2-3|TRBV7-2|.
CASGQDPDTQYF
TGTGCCAGCGGCCAGGACCCAGATACGCAGTATTTT
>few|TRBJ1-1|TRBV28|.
CASSLWEQNQNTEAFF
TGTGCCAGCAGTTTATGGGAACAGAACCAGAACACTGAAGCTTTCTTT
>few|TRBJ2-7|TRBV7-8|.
CASSPGTLPYEQYF
TGTGCCAGCAGCCCCGGGACCTTACCCTACGAGCAGTACTTC
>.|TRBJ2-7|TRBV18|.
CASSSFPETSYEQYF
TGTGCCAGCTCATCCTTCCCCGAAACTTCCTACGAGCAGTACTTC
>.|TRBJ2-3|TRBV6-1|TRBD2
CASRGTSGGFSDTQYF
TGTGCCAGCAGGGGAACTAGCGGGGGGTTCAGTGATACGCAGTATTTT
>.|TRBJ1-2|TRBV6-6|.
CAITDNYGYTF
TGTGCCATAACTGATAACTATGGCTACACCTTC
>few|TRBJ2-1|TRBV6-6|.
CASSYRYRDEQFF
TGTGCCAGCAGTTACCGCTACAGGGATGAGCAGTTCTTC
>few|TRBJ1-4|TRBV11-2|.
CASSLGYRNEKLFF
TGTGCCAGCAGCTTAGGTTACAGGAATGAAAAACTGTTTTTT
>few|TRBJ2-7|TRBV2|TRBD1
CATLDRAYEQYF
TGTGCCACCCTCGACAGGGCCTACGAGCAGTACTTC
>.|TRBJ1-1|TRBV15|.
CATSSGVDGPNTEAFF
TGTGCCACCAGCAGTGGAGTGGACGGACCGAACACTGAAGCTTTCTTT
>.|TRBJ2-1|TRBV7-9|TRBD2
CASSSSGGAFDEQFF
TGTGCCAGCAGCTCTAGCGGGGGGGCCTTCGATGAGCAGTTCTTC
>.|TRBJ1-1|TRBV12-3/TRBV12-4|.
CASSLGGTFF
TGTGCCAGCAGTTTAGGGGGAACTTTCTTT
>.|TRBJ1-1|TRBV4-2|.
CASSQPGVGTEAFF
TGTGCCAGCAGCCAACCGGGGGTGGGCACTGAAGCTTTCTTT
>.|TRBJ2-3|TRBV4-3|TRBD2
CASSLAGPDTDTQYF
TGCGCCAGCAGCTTAGCGGGCCCGGATACAGATACGCAGTATTTT
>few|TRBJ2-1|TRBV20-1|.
CSASSRASSSYNEQFF
TGCAGTGCTAGCTCCAGGGCCTCTAGCTCCTACAATGAGCAGTTCTTC
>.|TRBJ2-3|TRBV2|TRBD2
CASTRRGGNFWSTDTQYF
TGTGCCAGCACGAGGCGGGGGGGGAACTTTTGGAGCACAGATACGCAGTATTTT
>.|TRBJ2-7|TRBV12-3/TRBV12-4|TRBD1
CASSLGQGKDF
TGTGCCAGCAGTCTTGGACAGGGAAAGGACTTC
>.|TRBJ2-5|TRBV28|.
CASSSESGLYRETQYF
TGTGCCAGCAGTTCGGAGAGTGGACTTTACCGAGAGACCCAGTACTTC
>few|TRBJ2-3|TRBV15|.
CATSRDTPHPTSTDTQYF
TGTGCCACCAGCAGAGATACCCCCCACCCCACTAGCACAGATACGCAGTATTTT